At least ten counts were recorded for the clone carrying this T cell receptor (beta chain). Antigen: not known. CDR3 and TCR beta VDJ profiling relied on a genomic DNA template. TCRdb independently ran MiXCR on the reads; one entry per CDR3 protein. The sample lists more than 100,000 distinct CDR3 sequences, more than 40% occurring once. This sample is part of a study of CD8+CD57+ T cells in acquired aplastic anemia. Study-level background: Across the sorted CD4+ and CD8+ cells, DNA amounts averaged about 3.1 ug. CD4+ reads averaged around 10 million in healthy donors. Study outcomes and limitations: There were 25 to 35 CD8+ CDR3 sequences that occurred in both patients and controls.

From germline, CDR1 is SEHNR and CDR2 FQNEAQ (reference sequence). The CDR3 runs to 15 residues. Germline trimming cut 3 bases from V and 6 bases from J; bases unmatched to any gene: 8. The source material was sorted CD4+, CD8+, or CD8+CD57+ T cells (not recorded which) from PBMCs. The chain has TRBV7-9 and TRBJ2-7; 10 positions match TRBD1. This TCR came from a human donor in good health, serving as a control. CDR3 sequence (DNA): TGTGCCAGCAGCTTTGAGACCGGGACAGGGGTCGAGCAGTACTTC. Its protein is CASSFETGTGVEQYF.